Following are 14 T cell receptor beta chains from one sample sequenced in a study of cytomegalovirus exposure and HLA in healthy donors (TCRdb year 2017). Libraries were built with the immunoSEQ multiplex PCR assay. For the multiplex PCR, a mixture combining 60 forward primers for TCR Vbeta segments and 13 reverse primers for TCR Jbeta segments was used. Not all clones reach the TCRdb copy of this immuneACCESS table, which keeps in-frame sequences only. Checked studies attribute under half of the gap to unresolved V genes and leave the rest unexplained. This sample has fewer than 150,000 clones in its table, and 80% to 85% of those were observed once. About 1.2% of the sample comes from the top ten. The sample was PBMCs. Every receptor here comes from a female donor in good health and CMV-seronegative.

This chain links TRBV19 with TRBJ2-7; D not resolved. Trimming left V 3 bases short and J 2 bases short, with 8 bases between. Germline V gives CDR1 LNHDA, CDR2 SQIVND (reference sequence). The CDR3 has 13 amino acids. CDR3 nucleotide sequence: TGTGCCAGTAGTATCTTCCCTACCTACGAGCAGTACTTC. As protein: CASSIFPTYEQYF.

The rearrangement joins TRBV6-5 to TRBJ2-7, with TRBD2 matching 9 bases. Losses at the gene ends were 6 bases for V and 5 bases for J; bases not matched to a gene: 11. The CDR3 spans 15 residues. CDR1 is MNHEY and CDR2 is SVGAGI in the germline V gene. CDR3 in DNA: TGTGCCAGCAGCAGGTCGGGACTAGCAGCGGACGAGCAGTACTTC. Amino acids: CASSRSGLAADEQYF.

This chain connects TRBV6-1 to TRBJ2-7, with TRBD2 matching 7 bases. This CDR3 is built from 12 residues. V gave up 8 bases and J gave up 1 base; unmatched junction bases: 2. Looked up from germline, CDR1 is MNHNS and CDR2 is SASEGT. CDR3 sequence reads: CASGRDSYEQYF. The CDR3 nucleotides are TGTGCCAGCGGGAGGGATTCCTACGAGCAGTACTTC.

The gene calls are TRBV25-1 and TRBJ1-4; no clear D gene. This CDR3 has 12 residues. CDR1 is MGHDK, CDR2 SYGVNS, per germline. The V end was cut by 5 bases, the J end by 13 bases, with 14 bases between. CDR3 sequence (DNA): TGTGCCAGCAGTACGTTCGGCGCTAGACTGTTTTTT. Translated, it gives CASSTFGARLFF.

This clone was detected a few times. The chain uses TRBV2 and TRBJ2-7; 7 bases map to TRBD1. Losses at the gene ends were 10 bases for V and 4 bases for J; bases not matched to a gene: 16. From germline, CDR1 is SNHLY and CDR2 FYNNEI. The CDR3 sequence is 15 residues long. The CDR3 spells CATQENRGPGYEQYF. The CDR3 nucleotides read TGTGCCACCCAGGAGAACAGGGGACCGGGGTACGAGCAGTACTTC.

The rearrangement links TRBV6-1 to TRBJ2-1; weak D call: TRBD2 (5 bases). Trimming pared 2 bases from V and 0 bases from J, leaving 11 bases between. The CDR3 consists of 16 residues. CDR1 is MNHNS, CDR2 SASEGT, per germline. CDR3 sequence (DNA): TGTGCCAGCAGTGAACGGGCGGGTACCTCCTACAATGAGCAGTTCTTC. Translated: CASSERAGTSYNEQFF.

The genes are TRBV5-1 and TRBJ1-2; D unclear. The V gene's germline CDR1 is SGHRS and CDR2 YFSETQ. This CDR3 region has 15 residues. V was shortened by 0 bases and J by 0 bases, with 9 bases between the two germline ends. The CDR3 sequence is CASSLVAGANYGYTF. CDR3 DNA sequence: TGCGCCAGCAGCTTGGTAGCGGGAGCTAACTATGGCTACACCTTC.

CDR3 coding DNA: TGTGCCAGCAGGACGACAGGGTTCCACGAGCAGTACTTC. This sequence encodes CASRTTGFHEQYF. This chain links TRBV28 with TRBJ2-7; 7 nucleotides align to TRBD1. Looked up from germline, CDR1 is MDHEN and CDR2 is SYDVKM. The CDR3 spans 13 residues. The V and J ends lost 6 bases and 5 bases, in that order; junction bases with no gene match: 7. The full variable domain, completed using reference TRBV28 and TRBJ2-7, is DVKVTQSSRYLVKRTGEKVFLECVQDMDHENMFWYRQDPGLGLRLIYFSYDVKMKEKGDIPEGYSVSREKKERFSLILESASTNQTSMYLCASRTTGFHEQYFGPGTRLTVT.

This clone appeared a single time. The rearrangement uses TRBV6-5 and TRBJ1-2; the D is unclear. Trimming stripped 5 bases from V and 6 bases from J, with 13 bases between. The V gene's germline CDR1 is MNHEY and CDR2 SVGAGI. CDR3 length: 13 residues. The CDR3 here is CASSGRTPDGYTF. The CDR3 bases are TGTGCCAGCAGTGGACGGACTCCTGATGGCTACACCTTC.

CDR3 sequence (DNA): TGTGCCAGCTCACCAGAGAACCAAGAGACCCAGTACTTC. This sequence encodes CASSPENQETQYF. The chain employs TRBV18 and TRBJ2-5; no definite D call. With 2 bases removed from V and 0 bases from J, the gap between germline ends came to 4 bases. Germline CDR1 KGHSH, CDR2 LQKENI. The CDR3 is 13 residues long.

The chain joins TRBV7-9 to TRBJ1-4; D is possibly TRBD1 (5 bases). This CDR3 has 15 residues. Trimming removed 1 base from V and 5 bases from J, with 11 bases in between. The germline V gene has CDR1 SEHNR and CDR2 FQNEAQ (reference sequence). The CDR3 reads CASSLEGQLNEKLFF. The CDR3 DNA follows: TGTGCCAGCAGCTTAGAGGGGCAGTTAAATGAAAAACTGTTTTTT.

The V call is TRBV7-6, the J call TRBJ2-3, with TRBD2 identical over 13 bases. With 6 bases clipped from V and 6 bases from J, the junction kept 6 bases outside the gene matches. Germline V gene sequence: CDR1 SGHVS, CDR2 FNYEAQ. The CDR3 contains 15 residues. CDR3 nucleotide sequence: TGTGCCAGCAGTACTGGACTAGCGGGAGTCGATACGCAGTATTTT. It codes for CASSTGLAGVDTQYF.

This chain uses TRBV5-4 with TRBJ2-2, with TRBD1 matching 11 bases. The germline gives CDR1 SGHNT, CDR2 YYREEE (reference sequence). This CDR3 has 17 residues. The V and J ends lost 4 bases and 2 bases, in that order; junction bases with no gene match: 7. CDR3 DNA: TGTGCCAGCAGCCAACGGACAGGGGGCAGTAACACCGGGGAGCTGTTTTTT. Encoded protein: CASSQRTGGSNTGELFF.

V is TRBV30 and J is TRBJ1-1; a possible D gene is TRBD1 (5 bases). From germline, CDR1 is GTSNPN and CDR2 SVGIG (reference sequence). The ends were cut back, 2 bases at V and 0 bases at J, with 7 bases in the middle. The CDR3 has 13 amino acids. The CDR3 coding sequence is TGTGCCTGGAGTCGGACACTGAACACTGAAGCTTTCTTT. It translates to CAWSRTLNTEAFF.